This is a list of T cell receptor beta chains from one sample in a study of OX40 agonist ivuxolimab in advanced cancers. The method was immunoSEQ multiplex PCR; TCRdb's version includes in-frame clones alone and lacks a portion of them. The repertoire consists of about 83,000 clones, with about 80% occurring once and the leading ten covering 1.5% to 2%. The source material was CD4+ or CD8+ T cells sorted from blood, sampled in a trial of the OX40 agonist ivuxolimab. All receptors derive from an adult with an advanced solid tumor such as melanoma, head and neck, liver or kidney cancer. The conserved cysteine and the conserved F or W are not part of the CDR3 here. Fields, in order: V gene, J gene, CDR3 protein.

V: TRBV7-3
J: TRBJ1-5
CDR3: ASSLTRDQPQH

V: TRBV6-5
J: TRBJ2-2
CDR3: ASSYPGTANTGELF

V: TRBV6-4
J: TRBJ2-2
CDR3: ASQGAGELF

V: TRBV6-5
J: TRBJ1-1
CDR3: ASSQGGGTEAF

V: TRBV28
J: TRBJ2-3
CDR3: ASSFSVDTQY

V: TRBV7-9
J: TRBJ1-2
CDR3: VSSLGVNYGYT

V: TRBV5-1
J: TRBJ2-7
CDR3: ASSLGVWGSREQY

V: TRBV5-1
J: TRBJ2-1
CDR3: ASSFGTPSYNEQF

V: TRBV5-5
J: TRBJ1-1
CDR3: ASSQQGGNTEAF

V: TRBV14
J: TRBJ2-3
CDR3: ASSTSKGRATDTQY

V: TRBV19
J: TRBJ1-1
CDR3: ASSIGGGRETEAF

V: TRBV29-1
J: TRBJ2-5
CDR3: SAGWETQY

V: TRBV7-2
J: TRBJ2-7
CDR3: ASSLELGNYEQY

V: TRBV28
J: TRBJ1-6
CDR3: ASRAQEGYNSPLH

V: TRBV28
J: TRBJ1-1
CDR3: ALRGRNLEAF

V: TRBV30
J: TRBJ1-4
CDR3: AWSVPATNEKLF

V: TRBV7-9
J: TRBJ1-1
CDR3: ASSFGREWSAEAF

V: TRBV11-2
J: TRBJ2-3
CDR3: ASSSTARSTDTQY

V: TRBV6-5
J: TRBJ1-2
CDR3: ASSYTRERGYT

V: TRBV6-1
J: TRBJ2-1
CDR3: ASSPWTGDNNEQF

V: TRBV30
J: TRBJ1-2
CDR3: ACLPRPLGGYT

V: TRBV28
J: TRBJ2-1
CDR3: ASSLSGGGALDEQF

V: TRBV6-6
J: TRBJ1-4
CDR3: ASSYSKGRGEEKLF

V: TRBV11-2
J: TRBJ2-7
CDR3: ASSDRVGSEQY

V: TRBV11-2
J: TRBJ2-2
CDR3: ASSLDRTGELF

V: TRBV18
J: TRBJ1-4
CDR3: ASSPGEGEKLF

V: TRBV11-1
J: TRBJ1-5
CDR3: ASSSGLNQPQH

V: TRBV14
J: TRBJ2-2
CDR3: ASSPGRVTPQYTGELF

V: TRBV18
J: TRBJ1-6
CDR3: ASSPSGDSPLH

V: TRBV2
J: TRBJ2-7
CDR3: ASTGGRGAYEQY

V: TRBV19
J: TRBJ1-2
CDR3: ASSFGRQANYGYT

V: TRBV9
J: TRBJ1-5
CDR3: ASSLGQGTGGPQH

V: TRBV18
J: TRBJ2-3
CDR3: ASSEENTDTQY

V: TRBV19
J: TRBJ1-1
CDR3: ASSIGARNTEAF

V: TRBV18
J: TRBJ1-6
CDR3: ASSPSGKNSPLH

V: TRBV5-1
J: TRBJ1-1
CDR3: ASNRGTVVTEAF

V: TRBV7-2
J: TRBJ2-7
CDR3: ASSLYRDPTGVNYEQY